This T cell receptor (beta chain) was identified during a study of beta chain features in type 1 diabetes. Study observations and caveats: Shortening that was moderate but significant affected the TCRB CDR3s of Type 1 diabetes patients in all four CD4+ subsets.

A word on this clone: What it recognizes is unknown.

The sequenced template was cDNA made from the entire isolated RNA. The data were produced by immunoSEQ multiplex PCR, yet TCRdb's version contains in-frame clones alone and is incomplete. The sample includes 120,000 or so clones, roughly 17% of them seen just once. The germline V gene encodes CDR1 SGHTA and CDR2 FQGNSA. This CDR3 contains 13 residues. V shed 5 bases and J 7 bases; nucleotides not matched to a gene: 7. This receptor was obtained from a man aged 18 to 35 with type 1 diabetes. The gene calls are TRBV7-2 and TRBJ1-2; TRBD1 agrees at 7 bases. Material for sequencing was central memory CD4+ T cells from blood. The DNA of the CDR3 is TGTGCCAGCAGCCCCCAGGACAGGTCTGGCTACACCTTC. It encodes CASSPQDRSGYTF.